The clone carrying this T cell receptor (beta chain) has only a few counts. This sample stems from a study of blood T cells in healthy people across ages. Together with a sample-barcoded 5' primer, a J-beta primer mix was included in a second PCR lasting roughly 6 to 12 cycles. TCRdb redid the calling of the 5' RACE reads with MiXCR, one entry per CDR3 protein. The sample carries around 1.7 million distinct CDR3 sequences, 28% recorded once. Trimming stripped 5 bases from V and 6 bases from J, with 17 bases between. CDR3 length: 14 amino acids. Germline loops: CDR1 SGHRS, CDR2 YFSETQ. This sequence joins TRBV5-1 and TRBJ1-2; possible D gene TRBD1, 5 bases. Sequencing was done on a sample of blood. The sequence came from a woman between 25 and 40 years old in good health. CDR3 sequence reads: CASRAGRPTHGYTF. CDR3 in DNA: TGCGCCAGCAGGGCGGGACGACCAACCCATGGCTACACCTTC.